This passage covers 32 T cell receptor beta chains from one sample sequenced in a study of regulatory T cells in long-lasting Graves disease. Time point given: persistent/refractory GD, antithyroid drugs over 5 years with positive TRAb. The TCR library was made from RNA that had been extracted from PBMCs in TRIzol. Assembly of TCR beta libraries relied on iRepertoire HTBI primers together with Arm-PCR of CDR3 regions. TCRdb analysed the multiplex PCR reads with MiXCR anew, one entry per CDR3 protein. This sample carries a few hundred thousand distinct CDR3 sequences, about a quarter of them seen once, and the ten largest clones take around 26%. Sequencing used peripheral blood mononuclear cells (PBMCs), obtained when the disease was refractory, from a patient treated with antithyroid drugs. These receptors were taken from a female donor with Graves disease.

This clonotype was observed once. The gene calls are TRBV7-6 and TRBJ1-1; D gene unclear. This CDR3 has 13 amino acids. The V gene's germline CDR1 is SGHVS and CDR2 FNYEAQ. V lost 3 bases and J lost 6, with 11 bases in between. Here the CDR3 DNA reads TGTGCCAGCAGCTTGGCGGAGGCGGCTGAAGCTTTCTTT. Translating gives CASSLAEAAEAFF.

To note about this clonotype: This likely stems from a read error, as it lies one base from a far larger clone. Since no conserved phenylalanine or tryptophan closes the CDR3, a read error is the likely cause. The chain recombines TRBV6-1 with TRBJ2-7; tentative D call: TRBD2 (6 bases). The CDR3 is made up of 15 amino acids. Germline V gene data show CDR1 as MNHNS and CDR2 as SASEGT. Trimming stripped 5 bases from V and 5 bases from J, with 19 bases between. The CDR3 nucleotides are TGTGCCAGCAGTCGCGGAGGGGCACAAACTGACGAGCAGTACTCC. Amino acid sequence: CASSRGGAQTDEQYS.

This clonotype was found many times. This chain joins TRBV5-1 and TRBJ2-7; TRBD2 matches at 10 bases. There are 17 residues in the CDR3. CDR1 is SGHRS and CDR2 is YFSETQ in the germline V gene. The ends lost 0 bases at V and 4 bases at J; junction bases unmatched: 10. The CDR3 loop reads CASSLESSGRPLYEQYF. As DNA, the CDR3 is TGCGCCAGCAGCTTGGAATCTAGCGGGAGACCGTTGTACGAGCAGTACTTC.

This clonotype was observed at least ten times. This chain links TRBV28 with TRBJ2-5; D remains unclear. Germline CDR1 and CDR2: MDHEN and SYDVKM. Trimming pared 1 base from V and 5 bases from J, leaving 14 bases between. The CDR3 has 15 amino acids. CDR3 DNA: TGTGCCAGCAGTTTATCCTGGTCCGGACGGGAGACCCAGTACTTC. Its translation is CASSLSWSGRETQYF.

J is TRBJ2-1 and V is TRBV20-1, with 7 nucleotides matching TRBD2. V was clipped by 0 bases and J by 3 bases; unmatched bases: 8. The CDR3 runs to 16 residues. Germline-derived CDR1 and CDR2 are DFQATT and SNEGSKA (reference sequence). CDR3 residues: CSAREVWAGDYNEQFF. CDR3 DNA: TGCAGTGCTAGAGAGGTCTGGGCGGGAGACTACAATGAGCAGTTCTTC.

The table lists this clonotype with many counts. The rearrangement uses TRBV2 and TRBJ2-7; no clear D gene. The germline CDR1 and CDR2 sequences are SNHLY and FYNNEI. The CDR3 covers 13 residues. V dropped 7 bases and J dropped 7 bases, with 17 bases sitting between them. This CDR3 reads CASKSAPPGEQYF. Here the CDR3 DNA reads TGTGCCAGCAAATCGGCACCCCCCGGGGAGCAGTACTTC.

This clonotype has a count of ten or more. The V call is TRBV28, the J call TRBJ1-4, with D tentatively TRBD1 (6 bases). The germline V gene has CDR1 MDHEN and CDR2 SYDVKM. The CDR3 has 14 amino acids. The V and J ends lost 1 base and 4 bases respectively, with 7 bases between them. This CDR3 is CASSLLGGNEKLFF. CDR3 sequence (DNA): TGTGCCAGCAGTTTATTAGGGGGTAATGAAAAACTGTTTTTT.

This clonotype appeared a few times. This chain joins TRBV24-1 and TRBJ2-7; D uncertain. CDR3 size: 11 residues. V was pared by 12 bases and J by 3 bases, with 11 bases between. Germline assignment: CDR1 KGHDR and CDR2 SFDVKD. The CDR3 loop reads CAPSPLYEQYF. DNA for the CDR3: TGTGCCCCGTCCCCCCTCTACGAGCAGTACTTC.

The table lists this clonotype with many counts. The chain combines TRBV7-2 with TRBJ1-5; D call uncertain. The CDR3 length is 15 residues. The V and J ends lost 1 base and 6 bases respectively, with 13 bases between them. Germline loops: CDR1 SGHTA, CDR2 FQGNSA. CDR3 sequence (DNA): TGTGCCAGCAGCTTAGAGGGTAGAGATAGTCAGCCCCAGCATTTT. This sequence encodes CASSLEGRDSQPQHF. Combining the CDR3 with reference TRBV7-2 and TRBJ1-5 gives the whole variable domain GAGVSQSPSNKVTEKGKDVELRCDPISGHTALYWYRQSLGQGLEFLIYFQGNSAPDKSGLPSDRFSAERTGGSVSTLTIQRTQQEDSAVYLCASSLEGRDSQPQHFGDGTRLSIL.

This chain joins TRBV28 and TRBJ2-7; a possible D gene is TRBD1 (5 bases). The CDR3 is 15 amino acids. Between the trimmed V and J ends, which lost 10 bases and 0 bases, there was a span of 19 bases. Germline V CDR1 and CDR2: MDHEN, SYDVKM. This chain's CDR3 is CATSAQDVFSYEQYF. DNA for the CDR3: TGTGCCACCTCTGCACAGGACGTATTCTCCTACGAGCAGTACTTC.

The V call is TRBV19, the J call TRBJ2-7; D ambiguous. Germline V gene sequence: CDR1 LNHDA, CDR2 SQIVND (reference sequence). This CDR3 has 15 amino acids. V was pared by 5 bases and J by 2 bases, with 16 bases between. CDR3 loop: CASSPPGSRAYEQYF. In nucleotides, the CDR3 is TGTGCCAGTAGTCCACCCGGTTCAAGGGCCTACGAGCAGTACTTC.

This clonotype was detected ten times or more. V gene TRBV12-3 or TRBV12-4 combines with J gene TRBJ1-5, with 10 bases aligning to TRBD1. There are 17 residues in the CDR3. After removal of 6 bases from V and 0 bases from J, the junction contained 8 bases not matched to a gene. The CDR3 nucleotides read TGTGCCAGCAGATTGGGACAGGGGACAAATAGCAATCAGCCCCAGCATTTT. This translates into CASRLGQGTNSNQPQHF.

This clonotype occurred many times. The chain links TRBV12-3 or TRBV12-4 to TRBJ1-1; no clear D gene. The V end lost 1 base, the J end lost 4 bases, and 13 bases lay between the germline ends. The CDR3 totals 15 residues. DNA for the CDR3: TGTGCCAGCAGTTTAGTCCGGCCAGGAAGCACTGAAGCTTTCTTT. It yields the protein CASSLVRPGSTEAFF.

This clonotype showed up many times. The chain couples TRBV5-1 to TRBJ1-1, with D uncertain. Germline V gives CDR1 SGHRS, CDR2 YFSETQ. The CDR3 consists of 13 residues. V was cut by 10 bases and J by 0 bases, with 13 bases left in between. The CDR3: CAARRNMNTEAFF. The CDR3 bases are TGCGCCGCACGGAGGAACATGAACACTGAAGCTTTCTTT.

This clonotype was observed a few times. V gene TRBV10-3 combines with J gene TRBJ1-2; no clear D gene. CDR1 and CDR2 from the germline V gene are ENHRY and SYGVKD. This CDR3 has 13 residues. With 9 bases removed from V and 8 bases from J, the gap between germline ends came to 19 bases. The DNA for the CDR3 is TGTGCCATAACGCCGGGAACACCGCTAGGCTACACCTTC. Amino acids: CAITPGTPLGYTF.

This clonotype showed up just once. The V and J genes are TRBV2 and TRBJ2-3, with 8 bases matching TRBD1. The V gene end was trimmed by 11 bases and the J gene end by 2 bases; junction bases not matched to a gene: 6. The CDR3 sequence is 13 residues long. CDR1 and CDR2 (germline): SNHLY, FYNNEI. CDR3 protein: CAGGQGPTDTQYF. In DNA form, the CDR3 reads TGTGCCGGTGGACAGGGCCCCACAGATACGCAGTATTTT.

This clonotype was seen at least ten times. V and J are TRBV27 and TRBJ1-4; no reliable D call. The V and J ends lost 3 bases and 0 bases respectively, with 5 bases between them. This CDR3 has 14 residues. Germline V gene data show CDR1 as MNHEY and CDR2 as SMNVEV (reference sequence). In nucleotides, the CDR3 is TGTGCCAGCAGTTTCTACGCAACTAATGAAAAACTGTTTTTT. Amino acid sequence: CASSFYATNEKLFF.

This clonotype has a count of ten or more. V gene TRBV10-3 combines with J gene TRBJ1-4; no firm D call. V dropped 7 bases and J dropped 0 bases, with 6 bases sitting between them. Germline lookup yields CDR1 ENHRY and CDR2 SYGVKD. The CDR3 has 13 residues. CDR3 amino acids: CAIKPATNEKLFF. As DNA, the CDR3 is TGTGCCATCAAGCCCGCAACTAATGAAAAACTGTTTTTT.

This clonotype was recorded at least ten times. This chain connects TRBV2 to TRBJ2-7, with 13 positions matching TRBD2. Germline-derived CDR1 and CDR2 are SNHLY and FYNNEI. J gave up 3 bases and V 6 bases, and 2 bases lay outside the gene matches. The CDR3 totals 14 residues. The CDR3 is CASRGLAGYYEQYF. As DNA, the CDR3 is TGTGCCAGCAGGGGACTAGCGGGGTACTACGAGCAGTACTTC.

This clonotype was recorded many times. In DNA, the CDR3 is TGTGCCAGCAGTCCCCAACTCTCTGGGGCCAACGTCCTGACTTTC. It codes for CASSPQLSGANVLTF. The chain is built from TRBV28 and TRBJ2-6; D remains unclear. This CDR3 contains 15 residues. Per the germline V gene, CDR1 is MDHEN and CDR2 is SYDVKM. The V end lost 5 bases, the J end lost 0 bases, and 8 bases lay between the germline ends.

This clonotype came up many times. This chain joins TRBV7-2 and TRBJ2-5, with D perhaps TRBD1 (5 bases). Trimming removed 0 bases at V and 4 bases at J, with 15 bases between. Germline V gives CDR1 SGHTA, CDR2 FQGNSA. CDR3 length equals 16 residues. The CDR3: CASSLAIGRVRETQYF. Here the CDR3 DNA reads TGTGCCAGCAGCTTAGCGATCGGCAGGGTTAGAGAGACCCAGTACTTC.

The chain combines TRBV29-1 with TRBJ1-1; perhaps TRBD1 as D (6 bases). V gave up 7 bases and J gave up 2 bases, with 20 bases separating them. Germline assignment: CDR1 SQVTM and CDR2 ANQGSEA. The CDR3 extends over 15 amino acids. DNA for the CDR3: TGCAGCGGGAAATACTCACAGGGCCGTAACACTGAAGCTTTCTTT. Its translation is CSGKYSQGRNTEAFF.

This chain uses TRBV20-1 with TRBJ2-5, with TRBD1 matching over 10 bases. Germline V gene sequence: CDR1 DFQATT, CDR2 SNEGSKA (reference sequence). This CDR3 is 14 amino acids long. Trimming took 4 bases from V and 4 from J; bases not matched to a gene: 6. Here the CDR3 DNA reads TGCAGTGCTACTAGGGACAGGGGAACAGAGACCCAGTACTTC. As protein: CSATRDRGTETQYF.

The CDR3 sequence is CASSYRLAGVRNTGELFF. For the CDR3, the DNA is TGTGCCAGCAGTTATCGACTAGCGGGAGTGCGTAACACCGGGGAGCTGTTTTTT. The V call is TRBV6-9, the J call TRBJ2-2; 12 bases align to TRBD2. This CDR3 is built from 18 residues. Per the germline V gene, CDR1 is MNHGY and CDR2 is SVAAGI. J was trimmed by 2 bases and V by 2 bases; bases with no gene match: 6.

This chain uses TRBV27 with TRBJ2-7, with a tentative D call TRBD2 (5 bases). The ends were cut back, 2 bases at V and 4 bases at J, with 12 bases in the middle. From germline, CDR1 is MNHEY and CDR2 SMNVEV (reference sequence). This CDR3 contains 14 residues. The CDR3: CASSLLGEIYEQYF. In DNA form, the CDR3 reads TGTGCCAGCAGTTTACTGGGAGAGATATACGAGCAGTACTTC.

This clonotype was picked up a small number of times. The V gene is TRBV10-3, the J gene TRBJ1-1; D is possibly TRBD1 (6 bases). Germline V gene sequence: CDR1 ENHRY, CDR2 SYGVKD. This CDR3 contains 13 residues. V was shortened by 6 bases and J by 4 bases, with 12 bases between the two germline ends. CDR3 sequence: CAIREGEGTEAFF. CDR3 sequence (DNA): TGTGCCATCAGGGAGGGGGAAGGCACTGAAGCTTTCTTT.

This clonotype appeared many times. The chain employs TRBV18 and TRBJ2-7; TRBD2 agrees at 8 bases. The CDR3 extends over 15 amino acids. Germline values: CDR1 KGHSH, CDR2 LQKENI. Trimming at V came to 2 bases and at J to 5 bases, leaving 8 bases not matched to a gene. CDR3: CASSPGLAGMNEQYF. The CDR3 DNA reads as TGTGCCAGCTCACCAGGGCTAGCGGGTATGAACGAGCAGTACTTC.

This clonotype has just a few counts. The chain joins TRBV7-2 to TRBJ1-3; a possible D gene is TRBD1 (6 bases). CDR3 length: 14 residues. Germline values: CDR1 SGHTA, CDR2 FQGNSA. V was trimmed by 5 bases and J by 2 bases, leaving 10 bases between them. CDR3 sequence: CASSMRGAGNTIYF. The CDR3 nucleotides are TGTGCCAGCAGCATGAGGGGGGCTGGAAACACCATATATTTT.

V and J are TRBV5-6 and TRBJ1-1; D gene ambiguous. This CDR3 has 11 residues. V dropped 2 bases and J dropped 6 bases, with 5 bases sitting between them. The germline CDR1 and CDR2 sequences are SGHDT and YYEEEE. The CDR3: CASSFGPEAFF. DNA for the CDR3: TGTGCCAGCAGCTTTGGCCCTGAAGCTTTCTTT.

Remarks on this clonotype: Since a much larger clone is just one base distant, this may be a read error. V is TRBV5-1 and J is TRBJ2-2, with D possibly matching TRBD2 (5 bases). The length of the CDR3 is 13 residues. Germline V gene data show CDR1 as SGHRS and CDR2 as YFSETQ. The CDR3 is CASSLRRTGELVF. CDR3 coding DNA: TGCGCCAGCAGCTTGAGAAGAACCGGGGAGCTGGTTTTT.

This clonotype was counted once. Just one base apart from a much larger clone, this may be a read error. The CDR3, as DNA: TGCAGTGCTCCTCCGGGACTAGTGGGAGTACCCTACAATGAGCAGTTCTTC. Translation: CSAPPGLVGVPYNEQFF. The chain couples TRBV20-1 to TRBJ2-1, with TRBD2 identical over 8 bases. Germline loops: CDR1 DFQATT, CDR2 SNEGSKA (reference sequence). This CDR3 spans 17 amino acids. V lost 5 bases and J lost 2; bases outside the gene matches: 14.

This clonotype occurred many times. V is TRBV2 and J is TRBJ2-4, with 8 bases aligning to TRBD2. Germline V CDR1 and CDR2: SNHLY, FYNNEI. CDR3 length: 17 amino acids. Losses at the gene ends were 3 bases for V and 0 bases for J; bases not matched to a gene: 7. Written as DNA, the CDR3 is TGTGCCAGCAGTGACCCGCGTAGCGGGATAGCCAAAAACATTCAGTACTTC. It yields the protein CASSDPRSGIAKNIQYF.